Following are 8 T cell receptor beta chains from one sample sequenced in a study of vaccination effects on CD4 cells after COVID-19. These receptors have no identified antigens. Sequencing was performed with immunoSEQ multiplex PCR; in TCRdb, only in-frame clones are kept and a portion is missing. In the table there are under 85,000 clones, roughly 80% of which are singletons. Pools of viral peptides were used by the ViraFEST assay to expand antigen-specific CD4+ T cells ahead of sequencing. After roughly 9 days in culture, the CD4+ T cells were isolated. Two doses of either BNT162b2 or mRNA-1273 were given to each participant. Source: CD4+ T cells from PBMCs cultured with HCoV-OC43 spike peptides, taken after COVID-19 vaccination. Subset given: HCoV-OC43 spike overlapping peptide pool stimulation. Receptor source: a human donor who received a COVID-19 vaccine.

V usage is TRBV6-1 and J usage is TRBJ1-3, with unresolved D. There are 13 residues in the CDR3. Germline V gives CDR1 MNHNS, CDR2 SASEGT. The V and J ends lost 0 bases and 0 bases respectively, with 0 bases between them. The CDR3 spells CASSEASGNTIYF. In nucleotides, the CDR3 is TGTGCCAGCAGTGAAGCCTCTGGAAACACCATATATTTT.

The V and J genes are TRBV5-8 and TRBJ1-4; no clear D gene. Trimming removed 1 base at V and 5 bases at J, with 9 bases between. The CDR3 is made up of 14 amino acids. Germline V gene lookup returns CDR1 SGHTS and CDR2 YDEGEE. The CDR3 region is CASSLYGENEKLFF. The CDR3, as DNA: TGTGCCAGCAGCTTGTACGGAGAGAATGAAAAACTGTTTTTT.

The J gene is TRBJ2-1, the V gene TRBV7-2, with 8 nucleotides matching TRBD1. The ends lost 3 bases at V and 8 bases at J; junction bases unmatched: 6. The CDR3 has 14 residues. The germline gives CDR1 SGHTA, CDR2 FQGNSA. The CDR3, as DNA: TGTGCCAGCAGCTTGGGTCGCAGGGGGCATGAGCAGTTCTTC. This gives the protein CASSLGRRGHEQFF.

The rearrangement joins TRBV18 to TRBJ1-2, with unresolved D. Germline lookup yields CDR1 KGHSH and CDR2 LQKENI. V dropped 2 bases and J dropped 7 bases, with 14 bases sitting between them. The CDR3 extends over 14 amino acids. The CDR3 loop is CASSPSSVMVGYTF. CDR3 bases: TGTGCCAGCTCACCAAGTAGTGTGATGGTTGGCTACACCTTC. Full variable domain (missing parts from reference TRBV18 and TRBJ1-2): NAGVMQNPRHLVRRRGQEARLRCSPMKGHSHVYWYRQLPEEGLKFMVYLQKENIIDESGMPKERFSAEFPKEGPSILRIQQVVRGDSAAYFCASSPSSVMVGYTFGSGTRLTVV.

This clone was detected a few times. The rearrangement joins TRBV7-2 to TRBJ2-3; D is unresolved. Trimming stripped 5 bases from V and 2 bases from J, with 17 bases between. Germline CDR1 is SGHTA and CDR2 is FQGNSA. This CDR3 comprises 16 residues. The CDR3 is CASSLSPGGVTDTQYF. In DNA form, the CDR3 reads TGTGCCAGCAGCCTCAGCCCCGGCGGAGTCACAGATACGCAGTATTTT.

This clone came up once. The chain recombines TRBV19 with TRBJ1-2; 9 bases are shared with TRBD1. Germline lookup yields CDR1 LNHDA and CDR2 SQIVND (reference sequence). V lost 6 bases to trimming and J lost 4 bases; unmatched junction nucleotides: 6. This CDR3 comprises 14 residues. The CDR3 sequence is CASRGQGSSYGYTF. In DNA form, the CDR3 reads TGTGCCAGTAGGGGACAGGGCAGCAGCTATGGCTACACCTTC.

In its sample, this clone was seen a few times. Here the CDR3 DNA reads TGTGCCATCAACGACGGTTCCTATGTTGGCTACACCTTC. Protein product: CAINDGSYVGYTF. This chain connects TRBV10-3 to TRBJ1-2, with D hard to call. This CDR3 contains 13 residues. CDR1 is ENHRY, CDR2 SYGVKD, per germline. V gave up 7 bases and J gave up 7 bases, with 16 bases separating them.

The V and J genes are TRBV19 and TRBJ2-3, with no clear D. Germline V lookup: CDR1 LNHDA, CDR2 SQIVND (reference sequence). V was cut by 6 bases and J by 5 bases, with 6 bases left in between. This CDR3 comprises 11 residues. CDR3 region: CASRSGDTQYF. The CDR3 region has the DNA TGTGCCAGTAGATCTGGAGATACGCAGTATTTT.